These 18 T cell receptor beta chains came from one sample sequenced in a study of cytomegalovirus exposure and HLA in healthy donors. Use of 60 Vbeta and 13 Jbeta primers characterized the PCR. Clones were read by immunoSEQ multiplex PCR, and TCRdb kept only the in-frame ones, dropping some. Seen here are approximately 170,000 clones, around four fifths observed once, and the top ten hold 0.95% to 1.5%. Sequencing was done on a sample of PBMCs. The receptors originated from a boy younger than 10 in good health and CMV-seronegative.

This chain joins TRBV23-1 and TRBJ2-1; 10 bases align to TRBD1. TRBV23-1 is classed as an ORF, of uncertain function. Trimming removed 7 bases from V and 8 bases from J; junction bases left unmatched: 11. The CDR3 runs 15 residues. Written as DNA, the CDR3 is TGCGCCAGCAATACACCGGGACAGGGGATAGATGAGCAGTTCTTC. Translated: CASNTPGQGIDEQFF.

The chain couples TRBV9 to TRBJ2-5; the match to TRBD2 covers 13 bases. The CDR3 has 16 residues. Per germline, CDR1 SGDLS and CDR2 YYNGEE. V was pared by 3 bases and J by 5 bases, with 7 bases of the junction left unmatched. The CDR3: CASSAGGTSGVETQYF. In DNA form, the CDR3 reads TGTGCCAGCAGCGCAGGGGGGACTAGCGGGGTCGAGACCCAGTACTTC.

This chain uses TRBV4-3 with TRBJ2-1; D perhaps matches TRBD1 (6 bases). Germline lookup yields CDR1 LGHNA and CDR2 YSLEER. Deletions cut 1 base from V and 1 base from J, with 11 bases between. The CDR3 spans 16 residues. CDR3 sequence: CASSQGGGGSYNEQFF. In nucleotides, the CDR3 is TGCGCCAGCAGCCAAGGAGGGGGTGGTTCCTACAATGAGCAGTTCTTC.

The V call is TRBV4-1, the J call TRBJ1-2, with D uncertain. The CDR3 runs 15 residues. In germline, CDR1 is MGHRA, CDR2 YSYEKL. V was clipped by 2 bases and J by 4 bases, with 14 bases between them. DNA of the CDR3: TGCGCCAGCAGCCAACTCTCGAGGCAGCTCTATGGCTACACCTTC. Encoded protein: CASSQLSRQLYGYTF.

The chain has TRBV30 and TRBJ2-3, with 10 bases lining up with TRBD2. Unmatched junction bases numbered 2, after V lost 4 bases and J lost 4 bases. Germline V gives CDR1 GTSNPN, CDR2 SVGIG (reference sequence). The CDR3 is 13 amino acids. The CDR3 sequence: CAWTSGRADTQYF. The CDR3 DNA follows: TGTGCCTGGACTAGCGGGAGAGCAGATACGCAGTATTTT.

The rearrangement links TRBV27 to TRBJ1-1, with 7 bases fitting TRBD1. This CDR3 comprises 16 residues. V shed 2 bases and J 4 bases; nucleotides not matched to a gene: 10. The germline V gene has CDR1 MNHEY and CDR2 SMNVEV (reference sequence). The CDR3 here is CASSLRFDRVSTEAFF. DNA of the CDR3: TGTGCCAGCAGTTTACGCTTCGACAGGGTATCCACTGAAGCTTTCTTT.

This rearrangement joins TRBV30 to TRBJ1-1; 9 bases line up with TRBD1. The junction had 7 bases not matched to a gene; V was cut back by 8 bases and J by 3 bases. The CDR3 has 13 residues. Per germline, CDR1 GTSNPN and CDR2 SVGIG (reference sequence). The CDR3 protein is CAQNRGQHTEAFF. The CDR3 DNA reads as TGTGCCCAAAACAGGGGGCAGCACACTGAAGCTTTCTTT.

The chain combines TRBV6-5 with TRBJ2-1; maybe TRBD2 (7 bases). V lost 0 bases and J 2 bases, leaving 11 bases between the germline ends. CDR1 and CDR2 from the germline V gene are MNHEY and SVGAGI. CDR3 length: 16 amino acids. CDR3 coding DNA: TGTGCCAGCAGTTACTCTGCGGGGGCCGCCTACAATGAGCAGTTCTTC. Its translation: CASSYSAGAAYNEQFF.

The chain recombines TRBV4-3 with TRBJ1-5, with D perhaps TRBD1 (6 bases). The V end was cut by 0 bases, the J end by 1 base, with 7 bases between. This CDR3 is 15 amino acids long. Germline V gives CDR1 LGHNA, CDR2 YSLEER. The CDR3: CASSQERGSNQPQHF. The DNA for the CDR3 is TGCGCCAGCAGCCAAGAAAGGGGGAGCAATCAGCCCCAGCATTTT.

The V gene is TRBV7-6, the J gene TRBJ1-2, with D uncertain. V was cut by 3 bases and J by 4 bases, with 9 bases left in between. The CDR3 consists of 13 residues. The germline CDR1 and CDR2 sequences are SGHVS and FNYEAQ. The CDR3 region has the DNA TGTGCCAGCAGCTTTAGCAGTGGCTATGGCTACACCTTC. This sequence encodes CASSFSSGYGYTF.

J is TRBJ2-7 and V is TRBV27; TRBD2 is a possible D gene (7 bases). The length of the CDR3 is 14 residues. The V and J ends lost 6 bases and 4 bases respectively, with 16 bases between them. Germline CDR1 is MNHEY and CDR2 is SMNVEV (reference sequence). CDR3 in DNA: TGTGCCAGCAGCGGCGGGGGCGCGGGGTACGAGCAGTACTTC. Translation gives CASSGGGAGYEQYF.

The V call is TRBV6-1, the J call TRBJ2-3; tentative D call: TRBD1 (5 bases). Trimming removed 6 bases from V and 6 bases from J, with 16 bases in between. CDR3 size: 14 residues. CDR1 and CDR2 from the germline V gene are MNHNS and SASEGT. The CDR3 coding sequence is TGTGCCAGCAGGGACACCTCGTTCAGGGATACGCAGTATTTT. Translating it yields CASRDTSFRDTQYF.

This clone was observed once. This chain connects TRBV27 to TRBJ1-6; possible D gene TRBD1, 5 bases. CDR1 and CDR2 from the germline V gene are MNHEY and SMNVEV (reference sequence). The CDR3 is 13 residues long. Between the trimmed V and J ends, which lost 7 bases and 9 bases, there was a span of 13 bases. CDR3 sequence: CASTPGQGSPLHF. The CDR3 nucleotides are TGTGCCAGCACCCCCGGCCAGGGTTCACCCCTCCACTTT.

The rearrangement joins TRBV5-1 to TRBJ2-1; 9 bases align to TRBD2. Germline assignment: CDR1 SGHRS and CDR2 YFSETQ. V lost 4 bases and J lost 2; bases outside the gene matches: 4. This CDR3 is 15 amino acids long. Written as DNA, the CDR3 is TGCGCCAGCAGCCCTAGCGGGAACGCCTACAATGAGCAGTTCTTC. This sequence encodes CASSPSGNAYNEQFF.

The chain recombines TRBV27 with TRBJ2-5; TRBD2 matches 7 bases. The CDR3 spans 15 residues. Germline-derived CDR1 and CDR2 are MNHEY and SMNVEV (reference sequence). With 5 bases clipped from V and 2 bases from J, the junction kept 8 bases outside the gene matches. The CDR3 is CASSTKPGLQETQYF. CDR3 nucleotides: TGTGCCAGCAGTACGAAACCGGGACTACAAGAGACCCAGTACTTC.

The rearrangement joins TRBV19 to TRBJ1-2; D unresolved. V lost 0 bases and J 3 bases, leaving 14 bases between the germline ends. CDR3 length: 16 amino acids. The germline V gene has CDR1 LNHDA and CDR2 SQIVND (reference sequence). The DNA for the CDR3 is TGTGCCAGTAGTATAGATGTCGCGGTGTCGGACTATGGCTACACCTTC. Its protein product is CASSIDVAVSDYGYTF.

The rearrangement uses TRBV6-6 and TRBJ1-1, with D unclear. V lost 5 bases and J 4 bases, leaving 11 bases between the germline ends. This CDR3 region has 13 residues. Germline assignment: CDR1 MNHNY and CDR2 SVGAGI (reference sequence). The CDR3 DNA is TGTGCCAGCAGTGCCGAAACCAGCACTGAAGCTTTCTTT. It encodes CASSAETSTEAFF.

This clone was observed a few times. The V call is TRBV7-8, the J call TRBJ1-5; 8 nucleotides match TRBD1. Germline CDR1 and CDR2: SGHVS and FQNEAQ. With 4 bases clipped from V and 4 bases from J, the junction kept 6 bases outside the gene matches. CDR3 length: 15 amino acids. For the CDR3, the DNA is TGTGCCAGCAGCTCCGGGACAGGCCAAAATCAGCCCCAGCATTTT. Protein sequence: CASSSGTGQNQPQHF.